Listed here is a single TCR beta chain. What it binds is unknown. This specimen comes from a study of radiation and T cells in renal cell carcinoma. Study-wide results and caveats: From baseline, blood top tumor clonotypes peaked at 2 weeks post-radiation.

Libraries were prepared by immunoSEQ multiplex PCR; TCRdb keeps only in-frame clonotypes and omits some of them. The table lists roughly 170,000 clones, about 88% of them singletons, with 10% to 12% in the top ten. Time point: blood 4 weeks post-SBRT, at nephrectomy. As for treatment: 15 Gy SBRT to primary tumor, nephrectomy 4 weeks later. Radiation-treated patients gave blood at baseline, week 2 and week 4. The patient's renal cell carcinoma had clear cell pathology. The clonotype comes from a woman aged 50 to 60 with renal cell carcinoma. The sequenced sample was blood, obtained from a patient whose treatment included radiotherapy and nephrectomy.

The CDR3 sequence is CASSVGLRGGGYTF. The CDR3 DNA reads TGTGCCAGCAGCGTAGGATTAAGGGGAGGTGGCTACACCTTC. The chain is built from TRBV9 and TRBJ1-2, with a tentative D call TRBD1 (5 bases). The V and J ends lost 0 bases and 7 bases respectively, with 13 bases between them. The V gene's germline CDR1 is SGDLS and CDR2 YYNGEE. This CDR3 spans 14 amino acids.